What follows are 23 T cell receptor delta chains derived from one specimen sequenced in a study of gamma delta lymphoproliferative disorders and STAT genes (dated by TCRdb to about 2018). For both patients and controls, peripheral blood mononuclear cells were isolated, and the genomic DNA from these cells was used for TCR sequencing. Library method: multiplex PCR. Sequencing relied on an Illumina MiSeq. Public reads were reanalyzed in TCRdb with CATT, and rows carrying the same DNA were merged afterwards. The sample table shows around 1,700 delta-chain clones, and roughly 1.2% are seen once. The top ten clones comprise 58% of the sample. Sequencing input: blood. These receptor sequences come from a human donor in good health.

Points on this clone: The TCRdb protein, from a much larger clone, departs from this DNA's translation at residues 9 and 10, likely by read error; the protein shown derives from the DNA. This rearrangement joins TRDV2 to TRDJ1; 8 bases are a match to TRDD3. V dropped 3 bases and J dropped 0; count of bases not matched to a gene: 8. The germline V gene encodes CDR1 GEAIGNYY and CDR2 EKD. The length of the CDR3 is 16 residues. The CDR3 coding sequence is TGTGCCTGTGACGCCCTACTGGGGGGCTACACCGATAAACTCATCTTT. Its translation: CACDALLGGYTDKLIF.

This clone was found a few times. This sequence is one base from a far larger clone and is likely a read error. Additional DNA sequences in this sample encode the identical CDR3. V is TRDV2 and J is TRDJ1; TRDD3 matches 12 bases. The germline CDR1 and CDR2 sequences are GEAIGNYY and EKD. The CDR3 consists of 18 residues. The CDR3 DNA reads TGCGCCTGTGACTCCGTCGAGACTGGGGGATACCAAGGGGATAAACTCATCTTT. This translates into CACDSVETGGYQGDKLIF.

As regards this clone: TCRdb records a much larger clone's protein for this DNA, with a difference at residue 3 that likely arises from a read error; the protein given is the translation of the DNA. This chain uses TRDV2 with TRDJ1; 9 bases line up with TRDD3. The CDR3 covers 20 residues. Germline CDR1 GEAIGNYY, CDR2 EKD. The CDR3 region has the DNA TGTGCCCGTGACACCGTTCCTACGTCCTTACTTGCTGGGGGATCGAATAAACTCATCTTT. It is translated as CARDTVPTSLLAGGSNKLIF.

Note on this clone: This likely traces to a read error, being one base from a far larger clone. The same CDR3 also results from other DNA sequences found in this sample. This rearrangement joins TRDV1 to TRDJ1, with D possibly TRDD3 on 10 matching bases. Germline-derived CDR1 and CDR2 are TSWWSYY and QGS. The CDR3 has 22 residues. Trimming shortened V by 1 base and J by 0 bases, and 30 bases separated the two germline ends. The CDR3 sequence: CALGERAFLRRYWGIYTDKLIF. The CDR3 DNA sequence: TGTGCTCTTGGGGAACGTGCCTTCCTACGCCGCTACTGGGGGATCTACACCGATAAACTCATCTTT.

On this clone itself: The mismatch at residue 7 between this DNA's translation and the TCRdb protein of a much larger clone likely reflects a read error; the protein shown is translated from the DNA. V usage is TRDV1 and J usage is TRDJ1, with a possible D match to TRDD3 (10 bases). This CDR3 has 22 amino acids. The V gene's germline CDR1 is TSWWSYY and CDR2 QGS. The V end lost 1 base, the J end lost 0 bases, and 30 bases lay between the germline ends. The CDR3 spells CALGERTFLRRYWGIYTDKLIF. The DNA of the CDR3 is TGTGCTCTTGGGGAACGTACCTTCCTACGCCGCTACTGGGGGATTTACACCGATAAACTCATCTTT.

On this clone itself: The protein TCRdb gives is from a much larger clone and does not agree with this DNA's translation at residue 10, likely a read error; the protein shown here comes from the DNA. The gene calls are TRDV2 and TRDJ1; 11 bases map to TRDD3. V lost 3 bases, J lost 4 bases, and 15 bases stayed unmatched. Germline CDR1 reads GEAIGNYY; CDR2 reads EKD. There are 18 residues in the CDR3. For the CDR3, the DNA is TGTGCCTGTGACTTACTGGGGGATAATGCCCGGTTCGTCGATAAACTCATCTTT. It encodes CACDLLGDNARFVDKLIF.

In the case of this clone: The protein in TCRdb stems from a much larger clone and differs at residue 19 from this DNA's translation, likely a read error; here the protein is translated from the DNA. The V and J genes are TRDV1 and TRDJ1; a weak D match, TRDD3 (10 bases). Germline CDR1 TSWWSYY, CDR2 QGS. The CDR3 runs 22 residues. In nucleotides, the CDR3 is TGTGCTCTTGGGGAACGTGCCTTCCTACGCCGCTACTGGGGGATTTACACCGATAACCTCATCTTT. Translated: CALGERAFLRRYWGIYTDNLIF.

This clone was observed a few times. A single base is all that separates this from a far larger clone, so a read error is likely. At the DNA level, this CDR3 is encoded by other sequences in the same sample as well. The rearrangement joins TRDV1 to TRDJ1, with 10 bases lining up with TRDD3. This CDR3 comprises 20 residues. Germline V gene data show CDR1 as TSWWSYY and CDR2 as QGS. Trimming took 4 bases from V and 4 from J; bases not matched to a gene: 21. The CDR3 DNA follows: TGTGCTCTTGGGGCTCCTTATCCTGCGAGGAACTGGGGGATCGTCGATAAACTCATCTTT. This translates into CALGAPYPARNWGIVDKLIF.

This clone was observed a few times. One base separates it from a far larger clone, so it is likely a read error. The same CDR3 arises from other DNA sequences in this sample as well. The V call is TRDV2, the J call TRDJ1; 7 bases are a match to TRDD3. Per the germline V gene, CDR1 is GEAIGNYY and CDR2 is EKD. After removal of 7 bases from V and 5 bases from J, the junction contained 18 bases not matched to a gene. The CDR3 consists of 16 residues. The CDR3 nucleotides are TGTGCCTGGGCCCCTGGGGGTTATCTTTGGTTTGATAAACTCATCTTT. Translating gives CAWAPGGYLWFDKLIF.

A word on this clone: The TCRdb record carries a much larger clone's protein, which differs from this DNA's translation at residue 11; a read error is the likely cause, and the protein listed here is the DNA translation. In DNA form, the CDR3 reads TGTGCCTGTGACCCAATCCGAGGGGATACCCAATATTTGACAGCACAACTCTTCTTT. This translates into CACDPIRGDTQYLTAQLFF. The rearrangement joins TRDV2 to TRDJ2; 8 bases are shared with TRDD3. CDR3 length equals 19 residues. Losses at the gene ends were 3 bases for V and 1 base for J; bases not matched to a gene: 15. The germline gives CDR1 GEAIGNYY, CDR2 EKD.

By its share, this clone is hyperexpanded. This sample also contains other DNA sequences that code for the same CDR3. The J gene is TRDJ1, the V gene TRDV1; TRDD3 is a possible D gene (10 bases). This CDR3 comprises 22 residues. Germline CDR1 reads TSWWSYY; CDR2 reads QGS. V was cut by 1 base and J by 0 bases, with 30 bases left in between. The CDR3 sequence: CALGERAFLRRYWGIYTDKLIF. The DNA for the CDR3 is TGTGCTCTTGGGGAACGTGCCTTCCTACGCCGCTACTGGGGGATTTACACCGATAAACTCATCTTT.

This clone has just a few counts. This likely reflects a read error, since a far larger clone is one base away. Other DNA sequences in this specimen translate into the identical CDR3. The chain combines TRDV2 with TRDJ1; 8 nucleotides align to TRDD3. This CDR3 spans 16 amino acids. Germline CDR1 is GEAIGNYY and CDR2 is EKD. The CDR3 is CACDGLLGVYTDKLIF. The CDR3 DNA reads as TGCGCCTGTGACGGATTACTGGGGGTCTACACCGATAAACTCATCTTT.

This clone was seen a handful of times. For this DNA, TCRdb reports the protein of a much larger clone, which diverges at residue 20, most likely from a read error; the protein presented here is translated directly from the DNA. This chain connects TRDV1 to TRDJ1; 12 nucleotides match TRDD3. This CDR3 has 22 amino acids. Germline V CDR1 and CDR2: TSWWSYY, QGS. CDR3 nucleotide sequence: TGTGCTCTTGGGGAAGGGGGATATGACCCTGGGGGATACGAAGAGAACACCGATAAATTCATCTTT. This codes for CALGEGGYDPGGYEENTDKFIF.

There are many counts of this clone. The TCRdb record carries a much larger clone's protein, which differs from this DNA's translation at residue 14; a read error is the likely cause, and the protein listed here is the DNA translation. V and J are TRDV1 and TRDJ1, with 11 positions matching TRDD3. The CDR3 loop spans 22 amino acids. The V gene's germline CDR1 is TSWWSYY and CDR2 QGS. V shed 2 bases and J 0 bases; nucleotides not matched to a gene: 20. CDR3 loop: CALGEGGYDPGGYKENTDKLIF. The CDR3 DNA is TGTGCTCTTGGGGAAGGGGGATATGACCCTGGGGGATACAAAGAGAACACCGATAAACTCATCTTT.

Regarding this clone: TCRdb lists the protein of a much larger clone for this DNA, which differs at residue 21, so this is likely a read error; the protein given here is translated from the DNA itself. CDR3 sequence: CALGPSASFLLHWGLKYTDKPIF. The CDR3 coding sequence is TGTGCTCTTGGGCCCTCAGCCTCCTTCCTACTTCACTGGGGGCTCAAGTACACCGATAAACCCATCTTT. The chain carries TRDV1 and TRDJ1, with D possibly TRDD2 on 9 matching bases. This CDR3 region has 23 residues. Germline V lookup: CDR1 TSWWSYY, CDR2 QGS.

Only a few counts were recorded for this clone. TCRdb assigns this DNA the protein of a much larger clone, which departs from its translation at residue 14; this likely reflects a read error, and the protein shown comes from translating the DNA. The CDR3 sequence is CACDTLPGGSRYTHKLIF. The CDR3 DNA reads as TGTGCCTGTGACACGCTGCCTGGGGGATCTCGGTACACCCATAAACTCATCTTT. The chain employs TRDV2 and TRDJ1; 9 bases align to TRDD3. The germline V gene encodes CDR1 GEAIGNYY and CDR2 EKD. This CDR3 spans 18 amino acids.

This clone has a handful of counts. The protein in TCRdb stems from a much larger clone and differs at residue 16 from this DNA's translation, likely a read error; here the protein is translated from the DNA. The V and J genes are TRDV2 and TRDJ1, with 7 bases identical to TRDD3. The length of the CDR3 is 19 residues. CDR1 is GEAIGNYY and CDR2 is EKD in the germline V gene. CDR3 loop: CACDTVKGYTSGGTDRLIF. In DNA form, the CDR3 reads TGTGCCTGTGACACCGTTAAGGGATACACCTCCGGGGGAACCGATAGACTCATCTTT.

Comments on this clone: One base separates it from a far larger clone, so it is likely a read error. Distinct nucleotide sequences in the sample also encode this CDR3. This chain uses TRDV2 with TRDJ1, with 8 bases matching TRDD3. The CDR3 sequence is 15 residues long. CDR1 and CDR2 (germline): GEAIGNYY, EKD. The ends lost 3 bases at V and 0 bases at J; junction bases unmatched: 5. Written as DNA, the CDR3 is TGTGCCTGTGACCAACTGGGGGGATACACCGATAAACTCATCTTT. Its protein product is CACDQLGGYTDKLIF.

About this clone: A read error likely explains why the TCRdb protein, taken from a much larger clone, differs from this DNA's translation at residue 11; the protein shown is translated from the DNA. The CDR3 here is CACDTVGGYTGKLIF. The CDR3 DNA is TGTGCCTGTGACACCGTTGGGGGGTACACCGGTAAACTCATCTTT. The gene calls are TRDV2 and TRDJ1, with D possibly being TRDD3 (6 bases). The length of the CDR3 is 15 residues. Looked up from germline, CDR1 is GEAIGNYY and CDR2 is EKD.

With respect to this clone: This DNA's translation and the protein TCRdb lists, from a much larger clone, do not match at residue 16, likely due to a read error; the protein shown is translated from the DNA. This chain uses TRDV1 with TRDJ1, with D possibly matching TRDD3 (5 bases). This CDR3 contains 20 residues. The germline V gene has CDR1 TSWWSYY and CDR2 QGS. The DNA of the CDR3 is TGTGCTCTTGGGGAATTTCAACCAACTACGTTCTGGGTCTACACCAATAAACTCATCTTT. Encoded protein: CALGEFQPTTFWVYTNKLIF.

This clone has ten or more counts. The mismatch at residue 19 between this DNA's translation and the TCRdb protein of a much larger clone likely reflects a read error; the protein shown is translated from the DNA. This chain links TRDV1 with TRDJ1, with TRDD3 matching 12 bases. The CDR3 is 22 amino acids. Germline CDR1 and CDR2: TSWWSYY and QGS. Written as DNA, the CDR3 is TGTGCTCTTGGGGAAGGGGGATATGACCCTGGGGGATACGAAGAGAACACCGATAGACTCATCTTT. This codes for CALGEGGYDPGGYEENTDRLIF.

This clone has more than one count but fewer than ten. This DNA's translation differs at residue 18 from TCRdb's protein, which comes from a much larger clone; a read error is likely, and the protein shown is translated from the DNA. The chain links TRDV1 to TRDJ1; D may be TRDD3 (10 bases). Germline CDR1 and CDR2: TSWWSYY and QGS. This CDR3 spans 22 amino acids. Written as DNA, the CDR3 is TGTGCTCTTGGGGAACGTGCCTTCCTACGCCGCTACTGGGGGATTTACACCGTTAAACTCATCTTT. This gives the protein CALGERAFLRRYWGIYTVKLIF.

This clone was detected a few times. With only one base between it and a far larger clone, this is likely a read error. The V gene is TRDV2, the J gene TRDJ1, with 9 bases that match TRDD3. Trimming cost V 3 bases and J 0 bases; bases outside gene matches: 10. The CDR3 spans 17 residues. CDR1 and CDR2 from the germline V gene are GEAIGNYY and EKD. The CDR3 DNA reads as TGTGCCTGTGACGCACTTACTGGGGGACGGGACACCGATAAACTCATCTTT. Translating it yields CACDALTGGRDTDKLIF.